This T cell receptor beta chain was obtained from a study of cytomegalovirus exposure and HLA in healthy donors. Separate from the roughly 700-subject first cohort, the roughly 120-subject validation cohort was the one that the donors belonged to. Generated by immunoSEQ multiplex PCR, the TCRdb table keeps only in-frame clones and is missing some. The sample lists 300,000 to 400,000 clones, roughly 87% occurring once. Germline CDR1 reads SGHNT; CDR2 reads YYREEE (reference sequence). CDR3 length equals 17 residues. Trimming took 4 bases from V and 5 from J, leaving 25 bases between them. The chain carries TRBV5-4 and TRBJ2-7, with a tentative D call TRBD2 (6 bases). The sequence came from a man aged 30-40 years in good health and CMV-seronegative. The sequenced sample consisted of PBMCs. The CDR3 protein is CASSKKFSSGLPNEQYF. The DNA for the CDR3 is TGTGCCAGCAGCAAAAAATTCAGTAGCGGTCTCCCCAACGAGCAGTACTTC.